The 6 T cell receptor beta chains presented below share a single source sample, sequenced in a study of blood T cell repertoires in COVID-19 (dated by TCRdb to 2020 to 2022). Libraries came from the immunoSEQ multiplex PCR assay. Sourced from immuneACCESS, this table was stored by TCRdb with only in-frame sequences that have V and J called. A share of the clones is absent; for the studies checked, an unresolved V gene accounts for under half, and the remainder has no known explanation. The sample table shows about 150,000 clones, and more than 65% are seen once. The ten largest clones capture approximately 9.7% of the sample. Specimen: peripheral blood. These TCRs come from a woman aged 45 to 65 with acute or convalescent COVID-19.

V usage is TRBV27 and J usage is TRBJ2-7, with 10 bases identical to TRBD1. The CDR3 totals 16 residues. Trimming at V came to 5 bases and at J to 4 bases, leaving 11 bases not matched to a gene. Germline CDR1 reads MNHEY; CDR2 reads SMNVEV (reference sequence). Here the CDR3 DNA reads TGTGCCAGCAGTGCACGACAGGGGGCGTTTCCGTACGAGCAGTACTTC. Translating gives CASSARQGAFPYEQYF.

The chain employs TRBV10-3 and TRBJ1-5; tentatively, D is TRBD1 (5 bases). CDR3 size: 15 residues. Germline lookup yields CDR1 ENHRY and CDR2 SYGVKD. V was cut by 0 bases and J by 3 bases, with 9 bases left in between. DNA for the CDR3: TGTGCCATCAGTGAGTCGACAGACCCCAATCAGCCCCAGCATTTT. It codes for CAISESTDPNQPQHF.

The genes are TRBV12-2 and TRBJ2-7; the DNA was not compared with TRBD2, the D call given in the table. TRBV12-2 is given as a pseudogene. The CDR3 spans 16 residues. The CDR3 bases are TGTGCAAGTCTGTGGGGACTCGGCCTAGCGGTCTACGAGCAGTACTTC. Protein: CASLWGLGLAVYEQYF.

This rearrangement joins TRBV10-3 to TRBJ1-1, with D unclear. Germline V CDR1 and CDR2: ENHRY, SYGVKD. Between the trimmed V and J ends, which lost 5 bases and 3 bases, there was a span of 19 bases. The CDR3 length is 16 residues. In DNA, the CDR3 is TGTGCCATCAGTACTCCTTCCGGGAGGCGGCACACTGAAGCTTTCTTT. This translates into CAISTPSGRRHTEAFF.

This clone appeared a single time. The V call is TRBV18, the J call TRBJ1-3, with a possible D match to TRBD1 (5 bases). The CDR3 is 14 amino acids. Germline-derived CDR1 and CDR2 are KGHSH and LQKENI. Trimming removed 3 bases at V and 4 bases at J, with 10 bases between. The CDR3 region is CASSPRAGGNTIYF. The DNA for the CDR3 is TGTGCCAGCTCACCCCGGGCAGGGGGAAACACCATATATTTT.

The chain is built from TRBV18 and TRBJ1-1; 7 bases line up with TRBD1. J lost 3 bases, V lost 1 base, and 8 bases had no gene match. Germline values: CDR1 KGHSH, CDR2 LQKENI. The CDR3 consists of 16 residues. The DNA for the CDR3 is TGTGCCAGCTCACCACGCCGGGACAGTCTTTACACTGAAGCTTTCTTT. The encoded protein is CASSPRRDSLYTEAFF.